This T cell receptor (beta chain) is drawn from a study of OX40 agonist ivuxolimab in advanced cancers. Study details: Patients took ivuxolimab, an agonistic anti-OX40 (CD134) antibody.

As for this clone: Its antigen is unknown.

Only in-frame clones appear in the TCRdb table, and some are missing; sequencing was by immunoSEQ multiplex PCR. The data show 15,000 to 20,000 clones, 80% to 90% seen once. Deletions cut 1 base from V and 0 bases from J, with 7 bases between. Germline V CDR1 and CDR2: MGHRA, YSYEKL. The CDR3 runs to 15 residues. Whole-study findings and limits: CD8+ T cells showed, on average, more clonal expansion than CD4+ cells.

The TCR comes from an adult with an advanced solid tumor such as melanoma, head and neck, liver or kidney cancer. The chain recombines TRBV4-1 with TRBJ1-5; unclear D gene. The source material was CD4+ or CD8+ T cells sorted from blood, sampled in a trial of the OX40 agonist ivuxolimab. This chain's CDR3 is CASSQGQASNQPQHF. CDR3 coding DNA: TGCGCCAGCAGCCAAGGGCAGGCTAGCAATCAGCCCCAGCATTTT.